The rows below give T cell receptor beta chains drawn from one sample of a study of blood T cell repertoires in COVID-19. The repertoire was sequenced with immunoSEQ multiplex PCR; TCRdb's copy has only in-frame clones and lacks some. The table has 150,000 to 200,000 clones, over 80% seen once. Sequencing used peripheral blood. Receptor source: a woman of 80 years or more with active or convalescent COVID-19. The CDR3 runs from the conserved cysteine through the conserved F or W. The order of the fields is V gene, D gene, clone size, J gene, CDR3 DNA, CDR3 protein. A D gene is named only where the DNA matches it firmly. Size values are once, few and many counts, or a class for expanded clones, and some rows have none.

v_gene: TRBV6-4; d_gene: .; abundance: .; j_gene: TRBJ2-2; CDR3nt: TGTGCCAGCAGTGAGCGACAGACTGCGAACACCGGGGAGCTGTTTTTT; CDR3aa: CASSERQTANTGELFF
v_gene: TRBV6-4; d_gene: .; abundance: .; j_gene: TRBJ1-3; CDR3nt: TGTGCCAGCAGACTCTCTGGAAACACCATATATTTT; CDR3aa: CASRLSGNTIYF
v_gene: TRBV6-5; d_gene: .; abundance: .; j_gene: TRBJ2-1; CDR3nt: TGTGCCAGCAGTTACTCGAGCTTCCCGAGTGAGCAGTTCTTC; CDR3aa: CASSYSSFPSEQFF
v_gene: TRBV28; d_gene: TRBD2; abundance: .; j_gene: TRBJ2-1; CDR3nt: TGTGCCAGCAGTTCTAGCGGGGGGACCTCCTACAATGAGCAGTTCTTC; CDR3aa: CASSSSGGTSYNEQFF
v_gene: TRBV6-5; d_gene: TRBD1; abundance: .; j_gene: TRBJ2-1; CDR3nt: TGTGCCAGCAGTTACGGAAGGGGGCCCAATGAGCAGTTCTTC; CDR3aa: CASSYGRGPNEQFF
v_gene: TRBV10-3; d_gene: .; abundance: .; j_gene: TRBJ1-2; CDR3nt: TGTGCCATCAGTGAGGGGGGCCACTTAGGCTATGGCTACACCTTC; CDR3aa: CAISEGGHLGYGYTF
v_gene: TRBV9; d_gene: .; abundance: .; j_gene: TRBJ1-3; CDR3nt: TGTGCCAGCAGCGTAGACGCCGGCTCTGGAAACACCATATATTTT; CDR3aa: CASSVDAGSGNTIYF
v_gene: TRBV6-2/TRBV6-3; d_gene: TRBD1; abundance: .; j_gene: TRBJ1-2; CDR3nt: TGTGCCAGCAGTTCTCGGACAGGTATTGGATATGGCTACACCTTC; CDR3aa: CASSSRTGIGYGYTF
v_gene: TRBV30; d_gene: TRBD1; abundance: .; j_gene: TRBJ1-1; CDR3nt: TGTGCCTGGAGTGTACGCAGGGGGCGGATAGTCGTGCCTGAAGCTTTCTTT; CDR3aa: CAWSVRRGRIVVPEAFF
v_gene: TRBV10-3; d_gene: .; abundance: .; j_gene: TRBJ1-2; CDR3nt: TGTGCCATCAGTGAACAGGCTTATGGCTACACCTTC; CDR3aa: CAISEQAYGYTF
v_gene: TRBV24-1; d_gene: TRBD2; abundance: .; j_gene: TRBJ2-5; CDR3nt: TGTGCCACCAGTGATAGCGGGAAGGGGAACCAAGAGACCCAGTACTTC; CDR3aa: CATSDSGKGNQETQYF
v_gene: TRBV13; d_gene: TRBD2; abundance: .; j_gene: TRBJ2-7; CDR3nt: TGTGCCAGCAGCTCGAGACTAGCCGTGGGTTACGAGCAGTACTTC; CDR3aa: CASSSRLAVGYEQYF
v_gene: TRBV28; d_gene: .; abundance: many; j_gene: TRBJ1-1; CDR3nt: TGTGCCAGCAGTATCTCTCCCCCAGGGGAGGGAGCTTTCTTT; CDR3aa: CASSISPPGEGAFF
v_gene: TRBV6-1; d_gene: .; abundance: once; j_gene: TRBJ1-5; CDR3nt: TGTGCCAGCAGTGAAGGCCAGGGATCCCAATATAGCAATCAGCCCCAGCATTTT; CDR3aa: CASSEGQGSQYSNQPQHF
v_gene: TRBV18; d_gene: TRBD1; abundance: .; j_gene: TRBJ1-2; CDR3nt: TGTGCCAGCTCACCACTGAACAGGGGCGGTTCATATGGCTACACCTTC; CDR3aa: CASSPLNRGGSYGYTF
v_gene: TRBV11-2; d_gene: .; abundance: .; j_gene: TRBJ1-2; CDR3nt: TGTGCCAGCAGCTTAGACAGGGTCTATGGCTACACCTTC; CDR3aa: CASSLDRVYGYTF
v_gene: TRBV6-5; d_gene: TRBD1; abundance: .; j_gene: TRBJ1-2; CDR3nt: TGTGCCAGCAGTTATCGACAGGGGGCGGATGGCTACACCTTC; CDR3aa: CASSYRQGADGYTF
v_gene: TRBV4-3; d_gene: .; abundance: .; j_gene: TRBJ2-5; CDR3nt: TGCGCCAGCAGCCAAGATTGGTCGCAGAGCAGGGAGACCCAGTACTTC; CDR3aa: CASSQDWSQSRETQYF
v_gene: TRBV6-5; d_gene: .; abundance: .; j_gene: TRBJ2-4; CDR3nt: TGTGCCAGCACCGACTATGGCAAAAACATTCAGTACTTC; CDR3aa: CASTDYGKNIQYF
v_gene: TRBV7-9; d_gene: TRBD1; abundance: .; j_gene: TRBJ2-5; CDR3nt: TGTGCCAGCAGCTTCTCCGGGACAGCAGAGACCCAGTACTTC; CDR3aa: CASSFSGTAETQYF
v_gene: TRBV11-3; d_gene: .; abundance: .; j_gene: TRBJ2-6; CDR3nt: TGTGCCAGCAGCTTTACGACAGCTGGGGCCAACGTCCTGACTTTC; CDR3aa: CASSFTTAGANVLTF
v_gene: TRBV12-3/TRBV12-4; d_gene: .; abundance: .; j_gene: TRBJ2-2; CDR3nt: TGTGCCAGCATGGGCGGGACCGGGGAGCTGTTTTTT; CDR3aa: CASMGGTGELFF
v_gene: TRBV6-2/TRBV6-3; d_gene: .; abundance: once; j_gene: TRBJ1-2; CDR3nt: TGTGCCAGCAGTTATGCGGGAGCTAACTATGGCTACACCTTC; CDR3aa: CASSYAGANYGYTF
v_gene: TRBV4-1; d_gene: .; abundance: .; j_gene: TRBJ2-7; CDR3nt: TGCGCCAGCAGCTTATATGGACAGAGTTCATACGAGCAGTACTTC; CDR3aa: CASSLYGQSSYEQYF
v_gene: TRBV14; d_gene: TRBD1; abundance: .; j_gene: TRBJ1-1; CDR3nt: TGTGCCAGCAGCCAATGGGAAGGGGGCTACACTGAAGCTTTCTTT; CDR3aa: CASSQWEGGYTEAFF
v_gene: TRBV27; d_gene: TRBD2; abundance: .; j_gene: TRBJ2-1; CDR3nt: TGTGCCAGCAGTTTTAATCCCGGACTAGCGGGGGGGCTCAATGAGCAGTTCTTC; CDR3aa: CASSFNPGLAGGLNEQFF
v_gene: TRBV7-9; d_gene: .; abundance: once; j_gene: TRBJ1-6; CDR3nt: TGTGCCAGCAGCACCCCCCCGGGTGGTAATTCACCCCTCCACTTT; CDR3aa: CASSTPPGGNSPLHF
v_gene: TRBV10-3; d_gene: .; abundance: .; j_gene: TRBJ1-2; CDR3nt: TGTGCCACCATACCAAACTTGGGCGGGTTCTATGGCTACACCTTC; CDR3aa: CATIPNLGGFYGYTF
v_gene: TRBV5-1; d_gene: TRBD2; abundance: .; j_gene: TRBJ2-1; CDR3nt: TGCGCCAGCAGTTCTAGCGGGGGGCCCTACAATGAGCAGTTCTTC; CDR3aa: CASSSSGGPYNEQFF
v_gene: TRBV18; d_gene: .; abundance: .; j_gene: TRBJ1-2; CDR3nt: TGTGCCAGCTCACACTCGGGGGTACAGGCTAACTATGGCTACACCTTC; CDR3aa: CASSHSGVQANYGYTF
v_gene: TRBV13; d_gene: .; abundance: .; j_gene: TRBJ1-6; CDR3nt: TGTGCCAGCAGCTTTGCGGTAGATAATTCACCCCTCCACTTT; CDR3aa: CASSFAVDNSPLHF
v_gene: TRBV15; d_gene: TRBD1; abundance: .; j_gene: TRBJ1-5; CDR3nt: TGTGCCACCAGCAGAGATCCAACAGGGGAAATTAGTCAGCCCCAGCATTTT; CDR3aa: CATSRDPTGEISQPQHF
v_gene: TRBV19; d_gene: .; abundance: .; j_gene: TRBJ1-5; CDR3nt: TGTGCCAGTTGGGAGGCAGGTAATAGCAATCAGCCCCAGCATTTT; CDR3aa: CASWEAGNSNQPQHF
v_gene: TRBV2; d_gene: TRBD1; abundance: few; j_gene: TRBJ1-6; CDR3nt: TGTGCCAGCAGCTTCGACAGGGATTCACCCCTCCACTTT; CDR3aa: CASSFDRDSPLHF
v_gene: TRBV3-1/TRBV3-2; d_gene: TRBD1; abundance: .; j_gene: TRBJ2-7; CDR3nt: TGTGCCAGCAGCACGCACGACAGGGACGAGCAGTACTTC; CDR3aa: CASSTHDRDEQYF
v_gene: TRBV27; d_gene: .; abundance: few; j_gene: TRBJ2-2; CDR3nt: TGTGCCAGCAGTTTAGGGGCGAGGTCTGGCGGGGAGCTGTTTTTT; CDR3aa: CASSLGARSGGELFF
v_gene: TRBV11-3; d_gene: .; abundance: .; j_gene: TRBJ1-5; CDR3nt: TGTGCCAGCAGCCACGATCAGGCAACCCAGCCCCAGCATTTT; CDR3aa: CASSHDQATQPQHF
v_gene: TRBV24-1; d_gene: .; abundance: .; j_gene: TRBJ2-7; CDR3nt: TGTGCCACCAGTGATTCCCGGTCTAAAACGGGCGAGCAGTACTTC; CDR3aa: CATSDSRSKTGEQYF
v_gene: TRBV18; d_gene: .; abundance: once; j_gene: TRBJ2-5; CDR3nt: TGTGCCAGCTCACCACCGGGCAGAGCCCAAGAGACCCAGTACTTC; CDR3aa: CASSPPGRAQETQYF
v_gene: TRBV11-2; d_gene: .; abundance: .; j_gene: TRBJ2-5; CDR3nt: TGTGCCAGCAGCTCCCCCCGGGGTTTCGAGACCCAGTACTTC; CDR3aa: CASSSPRGFETQYF
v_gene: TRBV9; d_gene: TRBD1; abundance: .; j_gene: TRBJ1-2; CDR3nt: TGTGCCAGCAGCTCCACCGGGACAGGCGGCTACACCTTC; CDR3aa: CASSSTGTGGYTF
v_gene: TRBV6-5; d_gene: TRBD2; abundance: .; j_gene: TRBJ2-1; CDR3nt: TGTGCCACCACCCCACGCGGGGGGGCGTGGGAGCAGTTCTTC; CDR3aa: CATTPRGGAWEQFF
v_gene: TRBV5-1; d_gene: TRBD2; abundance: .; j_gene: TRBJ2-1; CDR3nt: TGCGCCAGCAGCTTGGCTAGCGGGGGTGCAAATGAGCAGTTCTTC; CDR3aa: CASSLASGGANEQFF
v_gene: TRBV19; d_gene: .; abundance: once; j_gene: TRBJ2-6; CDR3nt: TGTGCCAGTACCCTCCGCGTCTCTGGGGCCAACGTCCTGACTTTC; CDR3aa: CASTLRVSGANVLTF
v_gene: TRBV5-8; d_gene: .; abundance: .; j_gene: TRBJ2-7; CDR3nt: TGTGCCAGCAGCTTTTATGGGACAACCTCCTACGAGCAGTACTTC; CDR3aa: CASSFYGTTSYEQYF
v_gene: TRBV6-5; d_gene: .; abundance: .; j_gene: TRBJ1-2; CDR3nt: TGTGCCAGCAGTTACTCGGACTTTAACTATGGCTACACCTTC; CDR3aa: CASSYSDFNYGYTF
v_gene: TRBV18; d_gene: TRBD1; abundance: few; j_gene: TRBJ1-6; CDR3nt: TGTGCCAGCTCAATGGGACAGGAAGGTTCACCCCTCCACTTT; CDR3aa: CASSMGQEGSPLHF